These 18 T cell receptor beta chains were sequenced from one sample in a study of blood T cell repertoires in COVID-19. TCRdb's copy holds only in-frame clones and misses some; the assay was immunoSEQ multiplex PCR. Among about 160,000 clones listed, more than 60% were seen once. The sequenced material came from peripheral blood. These receptor sequences come from a man between 65 and 80 years old with acute or convalescent COVID-19.

A single count supports this clone. The CDR3 DNA sequence: TGTGCCAGTAGTATCGGCAGGCCCACTAGCACAGATACGCAGTATTTT. Its protein product is CASSIGRPTSTDTQYF. This sequence joins TRBV19 and TRBJ2-3; the D is unclear. The CDR3 spans 16 residues. V was trimmed by 3 bases and J by 0 bases, leaving 13 bases between them. Germline values: CDR1 LNHDA, CDR2 SQIVND (reference sequence).

This clone was counted between two and nine times. This sequence joins TRBV10-3 and TRBJ1-4, with D hard to call. The CDR3 loop spans 13 amino acids. Germline-derived CDR1 and CDR2 are ENHRY and SYGVKD. V was trimmed by 7 bases and J by 0 bases, leaving 6 bases between them. The CDR3 here is CAIKAATNEKLFF. The CDR3 DNA sequence: TGTGCCATCAAAGCTGCAACTAATGAAAAACTGTTTTTT.

J is TRBJ2-1 and V is TRBV5-1, with 8 bases matching TRBD2. The CDR3 consists of 17 residues. The V gene end was trimmed by 0 bases and the J gene end by 2 bases; junction bases not matched to a gene: 7. Per germline, CDR1 SGHRS and CDR2 YFSETQ. The CDR3 nucleotides are TGCGCCAGCAGCTTGGGGCGGGGGGCCGCCGCCTACAATGAGCAGTTCTTC. The encoded protein is CASSLGRGAAAYNEQFF.

The chain couples TRBV19 to TRBJ1-4, with D uncertain. The CDR3 is 14 amino acids. V lost 3 bases to trimming and J lost 2 bases, with 7 bases between them. Germline CDR1 reads LNHDA; CDR2 reads SQIVND (reference sequence). The CDR3: CASSIGRTNEKLFF. The DNA of the CDR3 is TGTGCCAGTAGTATCGGCAGGACTAATGAAAAACTGTTTTTT.

The chain combines TRBV10-3 with TRBJ1-2; TRBD1 agrees at 7 bases. This CDR3 has 17 residues. V dropped 5 bases and J dropped 5; count of bases not matched to a gene: 17. Germline CDR1 ENHRY, CDR2 SYGVKD. The CDR3 nucleotides are TGTGCCATCAGTCTAAACCCGGGACAGAGTCTCGTTTATGGCTACACCTTC. Protein: CAISLNPGQSLVYGYTF.

This rearrangement joins TRBV24-1 to TRBJ1-2; 8 positions agree with TRBD1. V was clipped by 4 bases and J by 6 bases; unmatched bases: 9. Germline-derived CDR1 and CDR2 are KGHDR and SFDVKD. The CDR3 length is 15 residues. This CDR3 is CATSDRWTGRDGYTF. CDR3 in DNA: TGTGCCACCAGTGACCGATGGACAGGGAGGGATGGCTACACCTTC.

This rearrangement joins TRBV18 to TRBJ1-1; TRBD1 matches at 8 bases. The ends lost 4 bases at V and 3 bases at J; junction bases unmatched: 7. CDR1 is KGHSH and CDR2 is LQKENI in the germline V gene. The CDR3 consists of 15 residues. DNA of the CDR3: TGTGCCAGCTCACAGGGACAGGCCCCTGACACTGAAGCTTTCTTT. Protein sequence: CASSQGQAPDTEAFF.

This clone appeared once. As DNA, the CDR3 is TGTGCCAGCAGCATAGGCGAGCTAGCGGGGGGAAATGAGCAGTTCTTC. Translated, it gives CASSIGELAGGNEQFF. This rearrangement joins TRBV6-2 or TRBV6-3 to TRBJ2-1; 11 bases agree with TRBD2. This CDR3 comprises 16 residues. Trimming took 6 bases from V and 7 from J; bases not matched to a gene: 11. Germline lookup yields CDR1 MNHEY and CDR2 SVGEGT.

This clone was recorded a few times. This chain links TRBV11-3 with TRBJ2-1, with a weak D call TRBD2 (5 bases). The CDR3 has 16 residues. V shed 4 bases and J shed 3 bases, with 16 bases lying between them. The germline CDR1 and CDR2 sequences are SGHNT and YENEEA. CDR3 residues: CASSSDSGSFYNEQFF. DNA of the CDR3: TGTGCCAGCAGCTCCGACTCGGGGTCTTTCTACAATGAGCAGTTCTTC.

The rearrangement links TRBV18 to TRBJ1-2; the match to TRBD1 covers 11 bases. CDR3 size: 17 residues. Germline CDR1 reads KGHSH; CDR2 reads LQKENI. Trimming at V came to 3 bases and at J to 6 bases, leaving 12 bases not matched to a gene. The chain's CDR3 is CASSPNMRTGGSDGYTF. As DNA, the CDR3 is TGTGCCAGCTCACCCAATATGCGGACAGGGGGCAGCGATGGCTACACCTTC.

This chain uses TRBV6-5 with TRBJ1-1; D not resolved. The germline V gene has CDR1 MNHEY and CDR2 SVGAGI. The CDR3 extends over 12 amino acids. The V end was cut by 5 bases, the J end by 1 base, with 5 bases between. The CDR3 loop is CASSPGNTEAFF. The CDR3 region has the DNA TGTGCCAGCAGTCCCGGGAACACTGAAGCTTTCTTT.

A few counts support this clone. The chain carries TRBV6-1 and TRBJ2-7; D call uncertain. V was shortened by 6 bases and J by 4 bases, with 10 bases between the two germline ends. The CDR3 runs 12 residues. Germline CDR1 and CDR2: MNHNS and SASEGT. The CDR3 DNA reads TGTGCCAGCAGCCCGAGTTATTACGAGCAGTACTTC. Protein sequence: CASSPSYYEQYF.

This clone was recorded once. The rearrangement links TRBV5-4 to TRBJ1-1, with 7 bases fitting TRBD1. Germline V gene data show CDR1 as SGHNT and CDR2 as YYREEE (reference sequence). V was clipped by 1 base and J by 4 bases; unmatched bases: 7. CDR3 size: 15 residues. The CDR3, as DNA: TGTGCCAGCAGCTTGCGCAGGCAGGGGGGCACTGAAGCTTTCTTT. As protein: CASSLRRQGGTEAFF.

The chain couples TRBV10-3 to TRBJ1-5; a possible D gene is TRBD1 (6 bases). Between the trimmed V and J ends, which lost 8 bases and 0 bases, there was a span of 14 bases. Germline values: CDR1 ENHRY, CDR2 SYGVKD. The CDR3 is 15 residues long. CDR3 region: CAIRPDSNSNQPQHF. DNA of the CDR3: TGTGCCATCCGCCCGGACAGCAATAGCAATCAGCCCCAGCATTTT.

The chain is built from TRBV29-1 and TRBJ2-2; D is possibly TRBD1 (5 bases). Germline CDR1 reads SQVTM; CDR2 reads ANQGSEA. There are 13 residues in the CDR3. The V and J ends lost 1 base and 4 bases respectively, with 7 bases between them. This CDR3 reads CSVEGRGTGELFF. For the CDR3, the DNA is TGCAGCGTTGAAGGAAGGGGCACCGGGGAGCTGTTTTTT.

The chain recombines TRBV9 with TRBJ2-1; 8 positions match TRBD2. With 0 bases clipped from V and 13 bases from J, the junction kept 9 bases outside the gene matches. The germline V gene encodes CDR1 SGDLS and CDR2 YYNGEE. The CDR3 runs to 14 residues. CDR3 nucleotides: TGTGCCAGCAGCGTAGTGGGCCTAGCGGGCCCTCAGTTCTTC. Amino acid sequence: CASSVVGLAGPQFF.

The rearrangement uses TRBV5-1 and TRBJ2-1; TRBD2 matches 7 bases. Germline V gives CDR1 SGHRS, CDR2 YFSETQ. The trim removed 8 bases at V and 2 bases at J, leaving 10 bases unmatched. The CDR3 is 15 residues long. The CDR3 sequence: CASSVSGAPYNEQFF. Here the CDR3 DNA reads TGCGCCAGTTCTGTCAGCGGGGCCCCCTACAATGAGCAGTTCTTC.

The chain carries TRBV7-9 and TRBJ1-1; D is perhaps TRBD1 (5 bases). The CDR3 loop spans 14 amino acids. In germline, CDR1 is SEHNR, CDR2 FQNEAQ (reference sequence). V dropped 5 bases and J dropped 1 base, with 11 bases sitting between them. CDR3 sequence: CASSPDTSNTEAFF. The CDR3 DNA reads TGTGCCAGCAGCCCGGACACCTCGAACACTGAAGCTTTCTTT.